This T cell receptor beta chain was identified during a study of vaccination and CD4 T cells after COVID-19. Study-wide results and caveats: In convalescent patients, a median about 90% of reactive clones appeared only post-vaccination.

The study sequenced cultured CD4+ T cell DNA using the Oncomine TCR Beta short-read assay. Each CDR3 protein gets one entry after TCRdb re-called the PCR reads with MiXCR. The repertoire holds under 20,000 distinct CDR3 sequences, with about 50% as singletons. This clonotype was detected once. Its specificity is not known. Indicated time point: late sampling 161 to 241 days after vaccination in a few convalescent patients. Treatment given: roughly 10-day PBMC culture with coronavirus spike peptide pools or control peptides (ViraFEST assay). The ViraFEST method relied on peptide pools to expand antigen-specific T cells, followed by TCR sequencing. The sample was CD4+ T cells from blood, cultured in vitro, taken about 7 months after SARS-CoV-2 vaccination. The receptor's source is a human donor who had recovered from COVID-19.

CDR3 loop: CASSSRGMAYEQYF. Written as DNA, the CDR3 is TGTGCCAGCAGCTCACGGGGGATGGCCTACGAGCAGTACTTC. The J gene is TRBJ2-7, the V gene TRBV7-2, with D maybe TRBD2 (6 bases). CDR1 SGHTA and CDR2 FQGNSA come from the germline V gene. V was cut by 4 bases and J by 2 bases, with 12 bases left in between. This CDR3 has 14 amino acids.